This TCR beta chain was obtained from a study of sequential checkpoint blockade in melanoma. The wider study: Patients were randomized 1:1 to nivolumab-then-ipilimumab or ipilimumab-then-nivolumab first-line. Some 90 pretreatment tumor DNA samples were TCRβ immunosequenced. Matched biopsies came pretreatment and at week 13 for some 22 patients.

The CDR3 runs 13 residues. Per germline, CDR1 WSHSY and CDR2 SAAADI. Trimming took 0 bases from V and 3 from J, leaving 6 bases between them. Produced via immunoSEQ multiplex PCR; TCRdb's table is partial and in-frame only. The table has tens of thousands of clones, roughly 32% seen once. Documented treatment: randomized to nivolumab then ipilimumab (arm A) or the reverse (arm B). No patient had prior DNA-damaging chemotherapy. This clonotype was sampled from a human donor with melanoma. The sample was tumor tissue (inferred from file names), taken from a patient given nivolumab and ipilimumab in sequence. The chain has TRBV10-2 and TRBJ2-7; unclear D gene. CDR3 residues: CASSESGNYEQYF. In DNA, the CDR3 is TGCGCCAGCAGTGAGTCGGGGAACTACGAGCAGTACTTC.